Judged by abundance, the clone carrying this T cell receptor (beta chain) is medium-sized. CDR3 length: 17 residues. Germline assignment: CDR1 SGHRS and CDR2 YFSETQ. Trimming pared 0 bases from V and 3 bases from J, leaving 18 bases between. Graft tissue was processed to release intraepithelial and lamina propria lymphocytes. This entry comes from a study of graft-versus-host responses after intestinal transplantation. The protocol was immunoSEQ multiplex PCR, while the TCRdb copy is restricted to in-frame clones and leaves out a portion. Among 20,000 to 25,000 clones listed, roughly 79% were seen once.

This TCR was recovered from a human patient who received an intestinal transplant, so some T cells may come from the graft donor. The chain combines TRBV5-1 with TRBJ1-1; possibly TRBD1 for D (6 bases). The specimen was ileum tissue, collected 12 days after intestinal transplant. CDR3 sequence reads: CASSLAGAGEVDTEAFF. CDR3 sequence (DNA): TGCGCCAGCAGCTTGGCCGGAGCAGGGGAAGTGGACACTGAAGCTTTCTTT.